Each of the 10 T cell receptor beta chains below was sequenced from the same sample in a study of early T cells in non-severe SARS-CoV-2 infection. TCRdb analysed the 5' RACE reads with MiXCR anew, one entry per CDR3 protein. The sample yields just over 95,000 distinct CDR3 sequences, 8% to 13% seen once. The sample here was whole blood, taken at baseline. The receptors come from an adult who was a healthcare worker with PCR-confirmed SARS-CoV-2 infection or an uninfected control (not recorded which).

The chain combines TRBV7-2 with TRBJ1-2; no clear D. V lost 4 bases and J 4 bases, leaving 13 bases between the germline ends. Per germline, CDR1 SGHTA and CDR2 FQGNSA. CDR3 size: 14 residues. CDR3 protein: CASSSRAEAYGYTF. The CDR3, as DNA: TGTGCCAGCAGCTCCCGGGCAGAAGCCTATGGCTACACCTTC.

The chain recombines TRBV6-2 or TRBV6-3 with TRBJ2-7; D uncertain. Trimming shortened V by 4 bases and J by 7 bases, and 8 bases separated the two germline ends. Germline values: CDR1 MNHEY, CDR2 SVGEGT. This CDR3 is built from 11 residues. CDR3 loop: CASSWLSEQYF. Here the CDR3 DNA reads TGTGCCAGCAGTTGGCTTTCGGAGCAGTACTTC.

The chain uses TRBV7-2 and TRBJ2-7; D call uncertain. Germline CDR1 SGHTA, CDR2 FQGNSA. Trimming removed 2 bases at V and 3 bases at J, with 8 bases between. This CDR3 region has 13 residues. DNA for the CDR3: TGTGCCAGCAGCTTACCGGTTTTCTACGAGCAGTACTTC. Translating it yields CASSLPVFYEQYF.

This chain connects TRBV4-2 to TRBJ2-6; 11 bases fit TRBD2. J was trimmed by 4 bases and V by 0 bases; bases with no gene match: 5. Germline V gives CDR1 LGHNA, CDR2 YNFKEQ. The CDR3 spans 18 residues. The CDR3 region is CASSQELAGGLGANVLTF. The CDR3 DNA follows: TGTGCCAGCAGCCAAGAGCTAGCGGGAGGCCTGGGGGCCAACGTCCTGACTTTC.

This clonotype turned up a few times. V usage is TRBV14 and J usage is TRBJ2-3; D call uncertain. From germline, CDR1 is SGHDN and CDR2 FVKESK. Trimming took off 4 bases at V and 5 bases at J, with 4 bases between the two ends. The CDR3 totals 11 residues. CDR3 sequence reads: CASSLLDTQYF. The CDR3 nucleotides are TGTGCCAGCAGCCTCCTAGATACGCAGTATTTT.

The chain uses TRBV6-5 and TRBJ2-2, with 11 bases that match TRBD2. Germline V CDR1 and CDR2: MNHEY, SVGAGI. Losses at the gene ends were 5 bases for V and 5 bases for J; bases not matched to a gene: 7. CDR3 length: 16 residues. The CDR3 reads CASSTITSGGTGELFF. In DNA, the CDR3 is TGTGCCAGCAGTACCATAACTAGCGGGGGAACCGGGGAGCTGTTTTTT.

The genes are TRBV19 and TRBJ2-7; weak D call: TRBD2 (5 bases). This CDR3 is built from 13 residues. The V gene lost 3 bases and the J gene lost 2 bases, with 8 bases spanning the gap. Germline V gives CDR1 LNHDA, CDR2 SQIVND (reference sequence). The chain's CDR3 is CASSIGVTYEQYF. The CDR3 DNA sequence: TGTGCCAGTAGTATCGGGGTAACCTACGAGCAGTACTTC.

The V call is TRBV20-1, the J call TRBJ2-7; a weak D match, TRBD2 (6 bases). Deletions cut 3 bases from V and 3 bases from J, with 18 bases between. The germline gives CDR1 DFQATT, CDR2 SNEGSKA (reference sequence). This CDR3 comprises 15 residues. As DNA, the CDR3 is TGCAGTGCTAGGGGAGTCGACACGGACTACTACGAGCAGTACTTC. Its translation is CSARGVDTDYYEQYF.

This clonotype was seen more than once but under ten times. The CDR3 loop is CASSYQGLGQPQHF. The CDR3 DNA sequence: TGTGCCAGCAGTTATCAGGGGCTCGGTCAGCCCCAGCATTTT. The rearrangement joins TRBV12-3 or TRBV12-4 to TRBJ1-5, with a weak D call TRBD1 (6 bases). The CDR3 totals 14 residues. V lost 4 bases and J 6 bases, leaving 13 bases between the germline ends.

This clonotype appeared a few times. The chain combines TRBV6-1 with TRBJ1-2; no clear D. V shed 6 bases and J shed 8 bases, with 13 bases lying between them. CDR3 size: 12 residues. The germline V gene encodes CDR1 MNHNS and CDR2 SASEGT. CDR3 bases: TGTGCCAGCAGCTTGACCCTTTGGGGCTACACCTTC. This translates into CASSLTLWGYTF.